This T cell receptor beta chain was captured in a study of OX40 agonist ivuxolimab in advanced cancers. Describing the broader study: Ivuxolimab was an agonistic, fully human IgG2 monoclonal antibody directed against OX40 (CD134), a costimulatory receptor. The dose-escalation cohort was 82.7% male with a mean age of about 54 years, ranging from 23 to 79. Partial responses occurred in three dose-escalation patients, of whom one had hepatocellular carcinoma and two had cutaneous melanoma. Intravenous ivuxolimab was administered to patients every 2 weeks at six dose levels: 0.01, 0.1, 0.3, 1.5, 3 and 10 mg/kg. The paper covers the monotherapy dose-escalation part of the phase I ivuxolimab trial, which included N ≈ 54 patients. Among the approximately 50 dose-escalation patients, approximately 20 had hepatocellular carcinoma, roughly 15 melanoma, 9 renal cell carcinoma and 9 head and neck cancer. Patients were allowed to have had prior anti-PD-1, anti-PD-L1 or anti-CTLA-4 therapy, and about 40% of the dose-escalation patients had been treated with checkpoint inhibitors. Peripheral TCRbeta sequencing aimed to test whether ivuxolimab altered TCR sequence diversity and caused clonal T-cell expansion. What the research found in general, with its limitations: In the 0.1-3.0 mg/kg groups, partial responders were among the patients with the lowest normalized peripheral clonal expansion, particularly in CD8+ T cells. After ivuxolimab, more expanded clones were found on average in CD8+ T cells than in CD4+ T cells. The antigen specificity of the clonally expanded peripheral T cells was not determined. Low levels of normalized T-cell clonal expansion were also seen in some nonresponding patients. At doses of 0.1 to 3.0 mg/kg, clonal expansion of both CD4+ and CD8+ T cells in blood was seen between baseline and week 6.

For this clone: No cognate antigen has been identified for it. The record has no base qualities; no much larger clone is one base away.

Patients with autoimmune disease history or receiving systemic immunosuppression were excluded from the trial. Peripheral blood for TCR sequencing was collected from all dose cohorts at baseline, on cycle 4 day 1, and on cycle 7 day 1. Samples came from an open-label, multicenter, first-in-human phase I dose-escalation trial of ivuxolimab. The trial enrolled adults with locally advanced or metastatic head and neck squamous cell, hepatocellular, melanoma or renal cell carcinoma. Before TCR sequencing, CD4+ T cells and CD8+ T cells were sorted from peripheral blood as separate populations. To sequence the TCRbeta CDR3 region, genomic DNA was isolated from the sorted cells. TCRbeta CDR3 regions were sequenced using the immunoSEQ Assay. Entries here come from immuneACCESS through TCRdb and include only in-frame sequences with V and J called. Some clones fail to appear in such tables; in the studies checked, an unresolved V gene covers under half of the shortfall, and the cause of the remainder is unknown. For this sample the table gives 55,000 to 80,000 clones, of which under 95% were detected only once. The ten largest clones add up to roughly 5.5% of the sample.

The material sequenced was CD4+ or CD8+ T cells sorted from blood, taken in a trial of the OX40 agonist ivuxolimab. This TCR was sampled from an adult with an advanced solid tumor such as melanoma, head and neck, liver or kidney cancer.

The DNA is as follows: TGTGCCAGCAGCGTAGACCCGACAGGAGGGGTCGAAGAGACCCAGTACTTC. Translated, it gives CASSVDPTGGVEETQYF. The chain employs TRBV9 and TRBJ2-5; the D call could be TRBD1 or TRBD2, with each sharing 6 bases. V is reduced by 0 bases and J by 3 bases, leaving a spacing of 18 bases between them. CDR1 is given as SGDLS and CDR2 as YYNGEE, both from the germline V gene. The cysteine opens and the phenylalanine closes a CDR3 of 17 amino acids. The CDR3 DNA has 51 bases and is translated from base 1.